This passage covers 23 T cell receptor beta chains from one sample sequenced in a study of cytomegalovirus exposure and HLA in healthy donors. 60 Vbeta and 13 Jbeta primers were used in PCR. Sequenced by immunoSEQ multiplex PCR; TCRdb stores in-frame clones only, minus some. The repertoire holds 150,000 to 200,000 clones, with 75% to 80% as singletons. The sample comprised PBMCs. The receptors were sampled from a man aged 40-49 years in good health and CMV-seropositive.

This rearrangement joins TRBV7-2 to TRBJ1-2; D gene ambiguous. V shed 1 base and J shed 1 base, with 7 bases lying between them. The CDR3 runs to 14 residues. Germline CDR1 and CDR2: SGHTA and FQGNSA. DNA of the CDR3: TGTGCCAGCAGCTTAGTTGCGGGTAACTATGGCTACACCTTC. As protein: CASSLVAGNYGYTF.

The chain combines TRBV19 with TRBJ1-4; no firm D call. CDR3 length equals 15 residues. The germline V and J ends were trimmed by 3 bases and 8 bases, with 16 bases remaining between them. The V gene's germline CDR1 is LNHDA and CDR2 SQIVND (reference sequence). The CDR3 DNA follows: TGTGCCAGTAGTATTTATGAGGGCGCGGGGGAAAAACTGTTTTTT. It codes for CASSIYEGAGEKLFF.

The chain has TRBV5-1 and TRBJ2-2; D is ambiguous. V was cut by 2 bases and J by 5 bases, with 10 bases left in between. CDR3 size: 14 residues. Germline V lookup: CDR1 SGHRS, CDR2 YFSETQ. In DNA form, the CDR3 reads TGCGCCAGCAGCTTAGACAAACTGACCGGGGAGCTGTTTTTT. Its protein product is CASSLDKLTGELFF.

This clone appeared a few times. The chain's CDR3 is CASSLVQGSGNTIYF. For the CDR3, the DNA is TGTGCCAGCAGTTTAGTGCAGGGATCCGGAAACACCATATATTTT. The V call is TRBV28, the J call TRBJ1-3; a weak D match, TRBD1 (5 bases). Between the trimmed V and J ends, which lost 2 bases and 4 bases, there was a span of 12 bases. This CDR3 is built from 15 residues. Germline CDR1 and CDR2: MDHEN and SYDVKM.

This clone is a singleton in its sample. The rearrangement links TRBV21-1 to TRBJ1-1. TRBV21-1 is shown as a pseudogene. CDR3 length: 16 amino acids. The CDR3: CASTPGRGGEEPKAFF. Here the CDR3 DNA reads TGTGCCAGCACCCCTGGGAGGGGAGGGGAAGAGCCAAAGGCTTTCTTT.

The chain carries TRBV28 and TRBJ1-4; D remains unclear. Germline CDR1 and CDR2: MDHEN and SYDVKM. The V and J ends lost 6 bases and 8 bases respectively, with 19 bases between them. This CDR3 contains 15 residues. The CDR3 sequence: CASRTRRRSGEKLFF. The CDR3 nucleotides are TGTGCCAGCAGGACGCGGCGGAGGTCGGGGGAAAAACTGTTTTTT.

This clone was seen a few times. This chain uses TRBV19 with TRBJ1-2; the D gene is possibly TRBD1 (6 bases). The CDR3 is 14 amino acids. Germline-derived CDR1 and CDR2 are LNHDA and SQIVND (reference sequence). With 7 bases removed from V and 3 bases from J, the gap between germline ends came to 15 bases. CDR3 in amino acids: CASTGGADYYGYTF. The CDR3 bases are TGTGCCAGTACGGGGGGCGCGGACTACTATGGCTACACCTTC. The full variable domain, with the rest looked up from reference TRBV19 and TRBJ1-2, is DGGITQSPKYLFRKEGQNVTLSCEQNLNHDAMYWYRQDPGQGLRLIYYSQIVNDFQKGDIAEGYSVSREKKESFPLTVTSAQKNPTAFYLCASTGGADYYGYTFGSGTRLTVV.

This clone was seen more than once but under ten times. This chain joins TRBV30 and TRBJ2-1; D is possibly TRBD2 (6 bases). The CDR3 has 17 amino acids. Deletions cut 4 bases from V and 2 bases from J, with 21 bases between. Looked up from germline, CDR1 is GTSNPN and CDR2 is SVGIG (reference sequence). CDR3 in DNA: TGTGCCTGGACCGGAGGGAGTGAGTTGATCCCCTACAATGAGCAGTTCTTC. Amino acid sequence: CAWTGGSELIPYNEQFF.

The count of this clone is one. V is TRBV27 and J is TRBJ1-1, with TRBD1 as a possible D gene (5 bases). This CDR3 contains 19 residues. The germline V gene encodes CDR1 MNHEY and CDR2 SMNVEV (reference sequence). Trimming removed 0 bases at V and 0 bases at J, with 20 bases between. This chain's CDR3 is CASSLSGAISYWMNTEAFF. CDR3 DNA sequence: TGTGCCAGCAGTTTATCAGGGGCCATCTCTTACTGGATGAACACTGAAGCTTTCTTT.

The V gene is TRBV15, the J gene TRBJ2-1; 7 bases match TRBD1. Trimming removed 3 bases from V and 3 bases from J; junction bases left unmatched: 5. The CDR3 length is 15 residues. The V gene's germline CDR1 is LNHNV and CDR2 YYDKDF (reference sequence). The CDR3 here is CATSSRQGSYNEQFF. CDR3 DNA sequence: TGTGCCACCAGCAGCCGACAGGGTAGCTACAATGAGCAGTTCTTC.

This clone was observed a handful of times. This rearrangement joins TRBV6-1 to TRBJ2-7; weak D call: TRBD2 (5 bases). The germline CDR1 and CDR2 sequences are MNHNS and SASEGT. V was cut by 4 bases and J by 2 bases, with 9 bases left in between. The CDR3 loop spans 13 amino acids. The CDR3 sequence: CASSGRNTYEQYF. The CDR3 DNA reads TGTGCCAGCAGTGGGAGGAACACCTACGAGCAGTACTTC.

The chain combines TRBV19 with TRBJ2-7, with 8 bases matching TRBD2. V lost 1 base, J lost 4 bases, and 6 bases stayed unmatched. The CDR3 loop spans 15 amino acids. Germline V lookup: CDR1 LNHDA, CDR2 SQIVND (reference sequence). CDR3: CASSIAGGKFYEQYF. Here the CDR3 DNA reads TGTGCCAGTAGTATAGCGGGAGGGAAATTTTACGAGCAGTACTTC.

CDR3 protein: CASSTKAYGYTF. CDR3 in DNA: TGTGCCAGCAGTACTAAGGCCTATGGCTACACCTTC. V gene TRBV6-5 combines with J gene TRBJ1-2; D is ambiguous. This CDR3 has 12 residues. V gave up 5 bases and J gave up 4 bases, with 8 bases separating them. Germline CDR1 reads MNHEY; CDR2 reads SVGAGI.

The V call is TRBV6-6, the J call TRBJ1-2; 8 bases align to TRBD1. CDR1 is MNHNY and CDR2 is SVGAGI in the germline V gene (reference sequence). V shed 7 bases and J 5 bases; nucleotides not matched to a gene: 9. This CDR3 comprises 14 residues. The CDR3 is CASTRGQGGYGYTF. CDR3 DNA: TGTGCCAGCACCAGGGGGCAGGGGGGGTATGGCTACACCTTC.

The chain joins TRBV27 to TRBJ1-5; 8 bases match TRBD1. The CDR3 covers 14 residues. Trimming at V came to 3 bases and at J to 5 bases, leaving 3 bases not matched to a gene. Germline V lookup: CDR1 MNHEY, CDR2 SMNVEV (reference sequence). Written as DNA, the CDR3 is TGTGCCAGCAGTTTCCAGGGGGCCTATCAGCCCCAGCATTTT. It translates to CASSFQGAYQPQHF.

The chain uses TRBV6-5 and TRBJ2-3; D call uncertain. Trimming took 9 bases from V and 2 from J, leaving 12 bases between them. Germline V gene data show CDR1 as MNHEY and CDR2 as SVGAGI. The CDR3 loop spans 13 amino acids. CDR3 nucleotides: TGTGCCAGTCGGTCAGGCGTCACAGATACGCAGTATTTT. It codes for CASRSGVTDTQYF.

In DNA, the CDR3 is TGCGCCAGCAGACCCGACAGTACCAGCACAGATACGCAGTATTTT. This gives the protein CASRPDSTSTDTQYF. V and J are TRBV5-1 and TRBJ2-3, with D maybe TRBD1 (5 bases). Trimming took 5 bases from V and 0 from J, leaving 13 bases between them. CDR1 is SGHRS, CDR2 YFSETQ, per germline. The CDR3 length is 15 residues.

J is TRBJ2-6 and V is TRBV7-9; tentatively, D is TRBD1 (5 bases). V lost 1 base, J lost 2 bases, and 6 bases lay in between. Per germline, CDR1 SEHNR and CDR2 FQNEAQ (reference sequence). The CDR3 loop spans 15 amino acids. Written as DNA, the CDR3 is TGTGCCAGCAGCTTAGAGGGGACTGGGGCCAACGTCCTGACTTTC. This encodes CASSLEGTGANVLTF.

The rearrangement uses TRBV2 and TRBJ2-1; D not certain. V was trimmed by 5 bases and J by 6 bases, leaving 17 bases between them. The CDR3 has 15 residues. Germline V gene lookup returns CDR1 SNHLY and CDR2 FYNNEI. The CDR3 nucleotides read TGTGCCAGCAGTCCTCCCAGACTGGAATCCAATGAGCAGTTCTTC. This encodes CASSPPRLESNEQFF.

V is TRBV5-1 and J is TRBJ2-5; the match to TRBD2 covers 7 bases. Germline V CDR1 and CDR2: SGHRS, YFSETQ. After removal of 4 bases from V and 2 bases from J, the junction contained 5 bases not matched to a gene. The CDR3 has 14 residues. As DNA, the CDR3 is TGCGCCAGCAGCCCGTGGGGGGGGCAAGAGACCCAGTACTTC. It is translated as CASSPWGGQETQYF.

This chain joins TRBV4-1 and TRBJ2-3; tentatively, D is TRBD2 (6 bases). The CDR3 contains 13 residues. V lost 8 bases and J lost 2, with 11 bases in between. Germline V CDR1 and CDR2: MGHRA, YSYEKL. The CDR3, as DNA: TGCGCCAGCTGGGACTCACTCACAGATACGCAGTATTTT. The encoded protein is CASWDSLTDTQYF.

The chain has TRBV6-1 and TRBJ1-4, with D perhaps matching TRBD1 (6 bases). The germline gives CDR1 MNHNS, CDR2 SASEGT. The V end lost 2 bases, the J end lost 0 bases, and 31 bases lay between the germline ends. The CDR3 covers 23 residues. This CDR3 is CASSELFGQLKNTLLATNEKLFF. In nucleotides, the CDR3 is TGTGCCAGCAGTGAACTCTTCGGACAGCTAAAGAACACCCTATTAGCAACTAATGAAAAACTGTTTTTT.

The chain carries TRBV4-2 and TRBJ2-1, with a possible D match to TRBD2 (5 bases). This CDR3 comprises 13 residues. Germline V gives CDR1 LGHNA, CDR2 YNFKEQ. V was shortened by 4 bases and J by 5 bases, with 9 bases between the two germline ends. For the CDR3, the DNA is TGTGCCAGCAGCCTGAGACTAAACAATGAGCAGTTCTTC. It encodes CASSLRLNNEQFF.